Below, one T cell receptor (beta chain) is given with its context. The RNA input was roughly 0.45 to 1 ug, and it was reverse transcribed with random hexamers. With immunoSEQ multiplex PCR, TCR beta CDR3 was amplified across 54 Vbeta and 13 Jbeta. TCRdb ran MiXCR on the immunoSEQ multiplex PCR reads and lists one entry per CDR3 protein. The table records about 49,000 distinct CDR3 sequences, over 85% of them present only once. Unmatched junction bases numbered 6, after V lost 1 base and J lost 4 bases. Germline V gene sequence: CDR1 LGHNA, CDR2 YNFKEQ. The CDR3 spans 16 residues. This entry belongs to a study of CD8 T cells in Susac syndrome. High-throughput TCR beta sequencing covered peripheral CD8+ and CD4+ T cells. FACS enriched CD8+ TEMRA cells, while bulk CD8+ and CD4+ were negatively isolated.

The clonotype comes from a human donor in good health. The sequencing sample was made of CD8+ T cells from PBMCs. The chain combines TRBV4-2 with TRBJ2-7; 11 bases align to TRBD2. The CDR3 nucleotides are TGTGCCAGCAGCCAAGCGGGGGCTAGCGGGGGGTACGAGCAGTACTTC. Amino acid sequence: CASSQAGASGGYEQYF.